This T cell receptor (beta chain) comes out of a study of monozygotic twins with inflammatory bowel disease. Findings and limits, study-wide: It was not supported that a single strong signal or clonotype was associated with IBD. The inverse Simpson measure of TCRbeta diversity was lower in IBD patients than in healthy co-twins. IBD patients share fewer clonotypes with other people than healthy twins do, especially with disease activity.

As regards this clonotype: Its target is not known.

TCRdb derives one entry per CDR3 protein from the 5' RACE reads, leaving out DNA. The sample includes under 200,000 distinct CDR3 sequences. The V gene's germline CDR1 is MNHEY and CDR2 SVGAGI. This CDR3 is built from 15 residues. Sequenced input: blood. This clonotype originated in a human donor with ulcerative colitis or Crohn's disease, or a healthy co-twin of an affected twin (not recorded which). The chain links TRBV6-5 to TRBJ2-3; TCRdb outputs TRBD1, but without DNA this stays unchecked. The CDR3 sequence is CASSYSRGVADTQYF.